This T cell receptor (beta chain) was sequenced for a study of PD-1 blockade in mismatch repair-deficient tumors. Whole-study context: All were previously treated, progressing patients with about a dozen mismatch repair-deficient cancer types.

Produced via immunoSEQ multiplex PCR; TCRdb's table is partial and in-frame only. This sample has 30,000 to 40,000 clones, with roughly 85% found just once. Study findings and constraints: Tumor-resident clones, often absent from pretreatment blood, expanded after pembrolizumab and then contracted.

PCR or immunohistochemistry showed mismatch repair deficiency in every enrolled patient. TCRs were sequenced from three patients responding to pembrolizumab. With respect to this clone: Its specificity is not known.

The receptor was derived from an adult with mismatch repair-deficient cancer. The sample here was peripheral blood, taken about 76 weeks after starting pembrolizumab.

CDR3 protein: CASSSGLAGVTDTQYF. The CDR3 bases are TGTGCCAGCAGTTCGGGACTAGCGGGAGTCACAGATACGCAGTATTTT. V gene TRBV28 combines with J gene TRBJ2-3; 14 bases are a match to TRBD2. The ends lost 4 bases at V and 2 bases at J; junction bases unmatched: 2. Per germline, CDR1 MDHEN and CDR2 SYDVKM. The CDR3 covers 16 residues.